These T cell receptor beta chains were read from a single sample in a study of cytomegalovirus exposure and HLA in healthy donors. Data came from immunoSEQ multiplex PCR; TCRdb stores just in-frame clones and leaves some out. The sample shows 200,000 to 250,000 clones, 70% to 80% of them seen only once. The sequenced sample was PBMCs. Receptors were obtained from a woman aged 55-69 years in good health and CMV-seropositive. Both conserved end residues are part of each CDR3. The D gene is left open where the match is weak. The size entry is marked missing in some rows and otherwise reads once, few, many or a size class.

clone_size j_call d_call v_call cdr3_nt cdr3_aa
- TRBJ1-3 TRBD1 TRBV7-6 TGTGCCAGCAGTCACAGGGGGCTCGGAAACACCATATATTTT CASSHRGLGNTIYF
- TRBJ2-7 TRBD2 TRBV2 TGTGCCAGCAGGGGACTAGCGGAATACGAGCAGTACTTC CASRGLAEYEQYF
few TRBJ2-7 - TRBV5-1 TGCGCCAGCAGCTTCGGTCGGGGGGCCTCGCCCTACGAGCAGTACTTC CASSFGRGASPYEQYF
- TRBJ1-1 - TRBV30 TGTGCCTGGAGTGCCCTCAGGGTTTCTGAAGCTTTCTTT CAWSALRVSEAFF
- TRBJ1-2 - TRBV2 TGTGCCAGCAGTGCAGGGGTCCCCTTAAACTATGGCTACACCTTC CASSAGVPLNYGYTF
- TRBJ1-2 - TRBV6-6 TGTGCCAGCAGTAAACCTTCGGACGGGGTGAGGGGCTACACCTTC CASSKPSDGVRGYTF
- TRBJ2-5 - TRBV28 TGTGCCAGCAGTCCTCGACTTGGAGAGACCCAGTACTTC CASSPRLGETQYF
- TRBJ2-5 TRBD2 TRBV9 TGTGCCAGCAGCTTTGGCGGGGGGGCGGAGACCCAGTACTTC CASSFGGGAETQYF
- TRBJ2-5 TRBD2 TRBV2 TGTGCCAGCAGTCTAAAGCGGGGGGGCGACCAAGAGACCCAGTACTTC CASSLKRGGDQETQYF
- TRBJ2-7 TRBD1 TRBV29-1 TGCAGCGTTGACCGACAGGGGGCAGGCTACGAGCAGTACTTC CSVDRQGAGYEQYF
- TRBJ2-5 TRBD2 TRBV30 TGTGCCTGGGGGGGACTAGCCAGGGAGACCCAGTACTTC CAWGGLARETQYF
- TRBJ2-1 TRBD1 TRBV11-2 TGTGCCAGCAGCAACACAGGGGGCCCCTACAATGAGCAGTTCTTC CASSNTGGPYNEQFF
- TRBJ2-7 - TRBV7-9 TGTGCCAGCAGCCCGGGACTGAGCTCCGACGAGCAGTACTTC CASSPGLSSDEQYF
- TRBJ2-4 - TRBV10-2 TGCGCCAGCAGTGAGCCGGGTAACATTCAGTACTTC CASSEPGNIQYF
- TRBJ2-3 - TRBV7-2 TGTGCCAGCAGCGTGACTAGCACAGATACGCAGTATTTT CASSVTSTDTQYF
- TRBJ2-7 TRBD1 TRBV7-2 TGTGCCAGCAGCCCCCGACAGGGCCCCGAGCAGTACTTC CASSPRQGPEQYF
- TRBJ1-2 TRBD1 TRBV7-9 TGTGCCAGCAGCTCCGGGACAGGTTTCTATGGCTACACCTTC CASSSGTGFYGYTF
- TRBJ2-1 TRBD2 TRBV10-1 TGCGCCAGCGGAGGGGGTAGCGGGAGCTACAATGAGCAATTCTTC CASGGGSGSYNEQFF
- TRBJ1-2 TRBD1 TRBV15 TGTGCCACCAGCAGAGATCTGGGACAGGGCTCCCGTGGCTACACCTTC CATSRDLGQGSRGYTF
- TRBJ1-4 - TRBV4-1 TGCGCCAGCAGCCAAGATATACGGGGGATAGCAACTAATGAAAAACTGTTTTTT CASSQDIRGIATNEKLFF
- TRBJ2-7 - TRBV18 TGTGCCAGCTCACCATATTTTAAGGACAGCTCCTACGAGCAGTACTTC CASSPYFKDSSYEQYF
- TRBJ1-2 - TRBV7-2 TGTGCCAGCAGCATACAGGGAGGGAATGGCTACACCTTC CASSIQGGNGYTF
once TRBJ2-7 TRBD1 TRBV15 TGTGCCACCAGCAGAAAAGGGGGACAGCACTACGAGCAGTACTTC CATSRKGGQHYEQYF
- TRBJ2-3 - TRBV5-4 TGTGCCAGCAGCACGGGGTTCCGGGTCACATCAGATACGCAGTATTTT CASSTGFRVTSDTQYF
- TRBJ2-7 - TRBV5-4 TGTGCCAGCAGCTTGGCTCGCGAGCAGTACTTC CASSLAREQYF
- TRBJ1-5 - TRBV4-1 TGCGCCAGCAGCCAAGTAGCCGGGGGAAATAGCAATCAGCCCCAGCATTTT CASSQVAGGNSNQPQHF
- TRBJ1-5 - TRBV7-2 TGTGCCAGCAGCTTAGTGCGGGATCAGCCCCAGCATTTT CASSLVRDQPQHF
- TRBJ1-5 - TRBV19 TGTGCCAGTAGTACCTATCAGGGGCAGAATCAGCCCCAGCATTTT CASSTYQGQNQPQHF
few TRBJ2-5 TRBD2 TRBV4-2 TGTGCCAGCAGCCCCGGGACTAGCGGGGGTCAAGAGACCCAGTACTTC CASSPGTSGGQETQYF
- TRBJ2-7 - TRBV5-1 TGCGCCAGCAGCTTGATGTACGGGAGCTCCTACGAGCAGTACTTC CASSLMYGSSYEQYF
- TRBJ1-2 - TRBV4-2 TGTGCCAGCAGCCAAATTCCGGGACACGAAATCTATGGCTACACCTTC CASSQIPGHEIYGYTF
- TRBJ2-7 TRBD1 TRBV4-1 TGCGCCAGCAGCCAAGGGACAGGGACTCTAATAAGCTACGAGCAGTACTTC CASSQGTGTLISYEQYF
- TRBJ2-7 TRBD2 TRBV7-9 TGTGCCAGCAGCTCCCGACTAGCGGAGTACGAGCAGTACTTC CASSSRLAEYEQYF
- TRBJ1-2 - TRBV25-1 TGTGCCAGCAGTGAACCCGGTTCTAACTATGGCTACACCTTC CASSEPGSNYGYTF
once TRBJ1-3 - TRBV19 TGTGCCAGTAGTTCAACGGGGGGAGATGGAAACACCATATATTTT CASSSTGGDGNTIYF
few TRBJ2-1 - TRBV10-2 TGCGCCAGCAGTGAACAGGTCTGGAATGAGCAGTTCTTC CASSEQVWNEQFF
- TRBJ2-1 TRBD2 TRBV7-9 TGTGCCAGCAGCTTAGGGTCGGTTGGCGGGAGGTTTTACAATGAGCAGTTCTTC CASSLGSVGGRFYNEQFF
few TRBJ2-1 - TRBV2 TGTGCCAGCAGTGAAGGTCAGCGGCAGTTCTTC CASSEGQRQFF